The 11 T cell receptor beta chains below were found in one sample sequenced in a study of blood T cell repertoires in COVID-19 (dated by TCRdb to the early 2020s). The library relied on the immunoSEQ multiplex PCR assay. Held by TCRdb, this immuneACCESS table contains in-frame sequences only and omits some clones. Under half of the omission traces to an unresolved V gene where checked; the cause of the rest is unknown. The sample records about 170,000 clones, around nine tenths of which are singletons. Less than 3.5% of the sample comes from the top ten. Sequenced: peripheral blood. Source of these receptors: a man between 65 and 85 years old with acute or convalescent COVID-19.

CDR3 nucleotide sequence: TGTGCCAGCAGCTTCCCACGGGGGGACGGGGAGCTGTTTTTT. This sequence encodes CASSFPRGDGELFF. V and J are TRBV5-4 and TRBJ2-2; TRBD2 aligns across 7 bases. Trimming cost V 2 bases and J 7 bases; bases outside gene matches: 5. Germline-derived CDR1 and CDR2 are SGHNT and YYREEE (reference sequence). The CDR3 is 14 residues long.

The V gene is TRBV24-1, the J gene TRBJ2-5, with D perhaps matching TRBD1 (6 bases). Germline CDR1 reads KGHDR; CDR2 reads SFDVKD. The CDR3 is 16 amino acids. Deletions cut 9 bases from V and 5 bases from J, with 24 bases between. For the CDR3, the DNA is TGTGCCACCGTTTGGGACAACTCGGCGGCGAGGGAGACCCAGTACTTC. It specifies CATVWDNSAARETQYF.

CDR3 loop: CAIRTSSYEQYF. The CDR3 DNA reads TGTGCCATCAGGACTAGCAGTTACGAGCAGTACTTC. The chain carries TRBV10-3 and TRBJ2-7; 7 nucleotides match TRBD2. The CDR3 sequence is 12 residues long. Losses at the gene ends were 6 bases for V and 4 bases for J; bases not matched to a gene: 3. Germline V gene sequence: CDR1 ENHRY, CDR2 SYGVKD.

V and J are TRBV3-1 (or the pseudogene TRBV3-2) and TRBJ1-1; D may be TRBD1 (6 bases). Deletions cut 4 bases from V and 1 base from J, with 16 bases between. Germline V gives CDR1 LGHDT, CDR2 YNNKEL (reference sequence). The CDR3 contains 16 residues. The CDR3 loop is CASSPLQGFGNTEAFF. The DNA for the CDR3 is TGTGCCAGCAGCCCGCTACAGGGCTTCGGGAACACTGAAGCTTTCTTT.

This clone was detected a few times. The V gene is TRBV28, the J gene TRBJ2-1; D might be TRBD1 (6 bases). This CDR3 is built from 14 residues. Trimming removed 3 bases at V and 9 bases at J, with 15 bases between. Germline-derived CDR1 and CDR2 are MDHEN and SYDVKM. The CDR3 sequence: CASSFFRQGTEQFF. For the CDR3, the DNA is TGTGCCAGCAGTTTTTTCAGGCAGGGGACTGAGCAGTTCTTC.

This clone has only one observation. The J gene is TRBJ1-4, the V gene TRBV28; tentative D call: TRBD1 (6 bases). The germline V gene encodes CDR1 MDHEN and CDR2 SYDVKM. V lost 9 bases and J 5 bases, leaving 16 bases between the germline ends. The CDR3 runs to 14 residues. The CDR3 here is CASVHGTRNEKLFF. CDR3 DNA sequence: TGTGCCAGTGTTCACGGGACAAGGAATGAAAAACTGTTTTTT.

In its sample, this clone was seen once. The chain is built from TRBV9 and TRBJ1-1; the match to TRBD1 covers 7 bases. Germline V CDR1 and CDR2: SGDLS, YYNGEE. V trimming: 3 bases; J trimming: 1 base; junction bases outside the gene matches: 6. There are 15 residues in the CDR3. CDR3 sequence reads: CASSATGLGNTEAFF. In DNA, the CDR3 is TGTGCCAGCAGCGCGACAGGGCTAGGGAACACTGAAGCTTTCTTT.

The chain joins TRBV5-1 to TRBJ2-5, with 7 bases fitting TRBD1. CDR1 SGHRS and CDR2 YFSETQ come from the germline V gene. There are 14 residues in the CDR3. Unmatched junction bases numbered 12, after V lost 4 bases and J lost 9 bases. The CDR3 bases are TGCGCCAGCAGCCCAACGAGGACAGGAACGTCCCAGTACTTC. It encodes CASSPTRTGTSQYF.

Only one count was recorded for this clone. The CDR3 DNA follows: TGCAGTGCTAGTCGGCTCGGACAGGTCGGGGGCCTCTATAATTCACCCCTCCACTTT. It specifies CSASRLGQVGGLYNSPLHF. This chain connects TRBV20-1 to TRBJ1-6; TRBD1 agrees at 7 bases. The germline CDR1 and CDR2 sequences are DFQATT and SNEGSKA (reference sequence). The CDR3 has 19 amino acids. Trimming at V came to 3 bases and at J to 3 bases, leaving 17 bases not matched to a gene.

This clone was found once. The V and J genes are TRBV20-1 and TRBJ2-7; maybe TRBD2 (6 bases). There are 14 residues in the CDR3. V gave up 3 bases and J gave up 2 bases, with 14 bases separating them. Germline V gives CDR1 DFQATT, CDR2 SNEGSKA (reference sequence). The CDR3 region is CSASPWRGTYEQYF. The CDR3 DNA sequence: TGCAGTGCTAGTCCCTGGAGGGGAACCTACGAGCAGTACTTC.

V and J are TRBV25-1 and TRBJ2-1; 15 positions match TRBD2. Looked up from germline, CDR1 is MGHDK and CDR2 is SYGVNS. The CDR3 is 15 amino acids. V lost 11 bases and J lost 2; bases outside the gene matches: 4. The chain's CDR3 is CASGLAGGPYNEQFF. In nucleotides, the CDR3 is TGTGCCTCTGGACTAGCGGGAGGGCCCTACAATGAGCAGTTCTTC.